These T cell receptor beta chains were read from a single sample in a study of shared clonotypes between healthy human individuals. The protocol was immunoSEQ multiplex PCR, while the TCRdb copy is restricted to in-frame clones and leaves out a portion. This table has more than 500,000 clones, 95% to 96% appearing once. Sequencing was carried out using naive CD4+ T cells sorted from blood. These receptors were collected from a woman in her 30s in good health. Each CDR3 is given with its conserved first and last residue. D genes are given only for firm matches. The size entry is marked missing in some rows and otherwise reads once, few, many or a size class.

cdr3_nt: TGCGCCAGCAGCTTGGACCTCACAGATACGCAGTATTTT; cdr3_aa: CASSLDLTDTQYF; j_call: TRBJ2-3; d_call: .; clone_size: few; v_call: TRBV5-1
cdr3_nt: TGTGCCAGCTCCTATAATGGACAGCAAATGAACACTGAAGCTTTCTTT; cdr3_aa: CASSYNGQQMNTEAFF; j_call: TRBJ1-1; d_call: .; clone_size: .; v_call: TRBV18
cdr3_nt: TGCAGCGTTAACAAACACGAAATGAACACTGAAGCTTTCTTT; cdr3_aa: CSVNKHEMNTEAFF; j_call: TRBJ1-1; d_call: .; clone_size: .; v_call: TRBV29-1
cdr3_nt: TGTGCCAGCAGCTGGGGGGGACAGGGCAGTGAAAAACTGTTTTTT; cdr3_aa: CASSWGGQGSEKLFF; j_call: TRBJ1-4; d_call: TRBD1; clone_size: once; v_call: TRBV7-9
cdr3_nt: TGTGCCAGCAGTGGACCGGGACTAGCGGACAATGAGCAGTTCTTC; cdr3_aa: CASSGPGLADNEQFF; j_call: TRBJ2-1; d_call: TRBD2; clone_size: .; v_call: TRBV6-4
cdr3_nt: TGTGCCAGCAGTGACCGAACGAACACCGGGGAGCTGTTTTTT; cdr3_aa: CASSDRTNTGELFF; j_call: TRBJ2-2; d_call: .; clone_size: .; v_call: TRBV2
cdr3_nt: TGTGCCAGTAGTAACATCAGGGTTGACCACACAGATACGCAGTATTTT; cdr3_aa: CASSNIRVDHTDTQYF; j_call: TRBJ2-3; d_call: .; clone_size: .; v_call: TRBV19
cdr3_nt: TGCGCCAGCAGCTTCGAAAGGGGGGGTGCTTTCTTT; cdr3_aa: CASSFERGGAFF; j_call: TRBJ1-1; d_call: .; clone_size: .; v_call: TRBV5-1
cdr3_nt: TGCGCCAGCAGTCCACTAGCGGGAGGCGTCTACGAGCAGTACTTC; cdr3_aa: CASSPLAGGVYEQYF; j_call: TRBJ2-7; d_call: TRBD2; clone_size: .; v_call: TRBV5-1
cdr3_nt: TGTGCCAGCAGCTTAGTTACAGGGGGCGGAAACACCATATATTTT; cdr3_aa: CASSLVTGGGNTIYF; j_call: TRBJ1-3; d_call: TRBD1; clone_size: .; v_call: TRBV11-2
cdr3_nt: TGTGCCAGCATGCGACAGGGTTTTGCAAAACTGTTTTTT; cdr3_aa: CASMRQGFAKLFF; j_call: TRBJ1-4; d_call: TRBD1; clone_size: .; v_call: TRBV25-1
cdr3_nt: TGTGCCAGCTCCGCGGGCTTCTACAAGGATGGCTACACCTTC; cdr3_aa: CASSAGFYKDGYTF; j_call: TRBJ1-2; d_call: .; clone_size: .; v_call: TRBV2
cdr3_nt: TGTGCCAGCAGCTTATTAGTCGGAGCTCTTACAGATACGCAGTATTTT; cdr3_aa: CASSLLVGALTDTQYF; j_call: TRBJ2-3; d_call: .; clone_size: .; v_call: TRBV7-2
cdr3_nt: TGTGCCAGTAGCCAGACTCCAAGCCCCCATCAGCCCCAGCATTTT; cdr3_aa: CASSQTPSPHQPQHF; j_call: TRBJ1-5; d_call: .; clone_size: .; v_call: TRBV19
cdr3_nt: TGTGCCAGCAAGGAAACGACTTCCCTCTACGAGCAGTACTTC; cdr3_aa: CASKETTSLYEQYF; j_call: TRBJ2-7; d_call: .; clone_size: .; v_call: TRBV28
cdr3_nt: TGTGCCAGTAGTTGGTGGGTCGGCGGGAACACCGGGGAGCTGTTTTTT; cdr3_aa: CASSWWVGGNTGELFF; j_call: TRBJ2-2; d_call: .; clone_size: .; v_call: TRBV19
cdr3_nt: TGTGCCAGCAGTGAGGGGACAGCTAATGAAAAACTGTTTTTT; cdr3_aa: CASSEGTANEKLFF; j_call: TRBJ1-4; d_call: TRBD1; clone_size: .; v_call: TRBV6-1
cdr3_nt: TGTGCCAGCAGCTTACGACTAGCGGGAGGGGCAGATACGCAGTATTTT; cdr3_aa: CASSLRLAGGADTQYF; j_call: TRBJ2-3; d_call: TRBD2; clone_size: .; v_call: TRBV7-2
cdr3_nt: TGTGCCAGCAGCCTGAGGGAGACCCAGTACTTC; cdr3_aa: CASSLRETQYF; j_call: TRBJ2-5; d_call: .; clone_size: .; v_call: TRBV5-6
cdr3_nt: TGCAGCGTTGTAAGTGGGGGATTGAACACTGAAGCTTTCTTT; cdr3_aa: CSVVSGGLNTEAFF; j_call: TRBJ1-1; d_call: .; clone_size: .; v_call: TRBV29-1
cdr3_nt: TGCGCCAGCAGCCCCCTAGCGGGAAGCTCCTACGAGCAGTACTTC; cdr3_aa: CASSPLAGSSYEQYF; j_call: TRBJ2-7; d_call: TRBD2; clone_size: .; v_call: TRBV5-1
cdr3_nt: TGCAGCGCCTTTCCCATTGCAACTAATGAAAAACTGTTTTTT; cdr3_aa: CSAFPIATNEKLFF; j_call: TRBJ1-4; d_call: .; clone_size: .; v_call: TRBV29-1
cdr3_nt: TGCGCCAGCATAAACAGAATCGGGGCCCCTGGGACTGAAGCTTTCTTT; cdr3_aa: CASINRIGAPGTEAFF; j_call: TRBJ1-1; d_call: .; clone_size: .; v_call: TRBV23-1
cdr3_nt: TGTGCCAGCAGCCAGGTCGAAAACACTGAAGCTTTCTTT; cdr3_aa: CASSQVENTEAFF; j_call: TRBJ1-1; d_call: .; clone_size: .; v_call: TRBV11-3
cdr3_nt: TGTGCCAGCAGCCGTGAGGACGTAACGCCGGGAGATACGCAGTATTTT; cdr3_aa: CASSREDVTPGDTQYF; j_call: TRBJ2-3; d_call: .; clone_size: .; v_call: TRBV28
cdr3_nt: TGTGCCAGCAGTGAATTGGGGGCCGGCACTGAAGCTTTCTTT; cdr3_aa: CASSELGAGTEAFF; j_call: TRBJ1-1; d_call: .; clone_size: .; v_call: TRBV6-1
cdr3_nt: TGTGCCAGCAGGTCGGTCCTCAATCAGCCCCAGCATTTT; cdr3_aa: CASRSVLNQPQHF; j_call: TRBJ1-5; d_call: .; clone_size: .; v_call: TRBV28
cdr3_nt: TGTGCCAGCAGCTGGAATACTAGAGTTGGTAACGAGCAGTACTTC; cdr3_aa: CASSWNTRVGNEQYF; j_call: TRBJ2-7; d_call: .; clone_size: .; v_call: TRBV7-8
cdr3_nt: TGTGCCAGCAGCGGTACTCCAGGGGGCTGGGAGACCCAGTACTTC; cdr3_aa: CASSGTPGGWETQYF; j_call: TRBJ2-5; d_call: TRBD1; clone_size: .; v_call: TRBV9
cdr3_nt: TGCGCCAGCAGTGAGCAGTATGGGGCAGCCTACGAGCAGTACTTC; cdr3_aa: CASSEQYGAAYEQYF; j_call: TRBJ2-7; d_call: .; clone_size: .; v_call: TRBV10-2
cdr3_nt: TGTGCCAGCAAAGGGTTGGGCTACAATGAGCAGTTCTTC; cdr3_aa: CASKGLGYNEQFF; j_call: TRBJ2-1; d_call: .; clone_size: .; v_call: TRBV11-3
cdr3_nt: TGTGCCAGCAGTTTAGGCTGGGGTAGAAATGAGCAGTTCTTC; cdr3_aa: CASSLGWGRNEQFF; j_call: TRBJ2-1; d_call: .; clone_size: .; v_call: TRBV28
cdr3_nt: TGCGCCAGCAGCGGCGGGACAGGGGCCGAGACCCAGTACTTC; cdr3_aa: CASSGGTGAETQYF; j_call: TRBJ2-5; d_call: TRBD1; clone_size: .; v_call: TRBV5-1